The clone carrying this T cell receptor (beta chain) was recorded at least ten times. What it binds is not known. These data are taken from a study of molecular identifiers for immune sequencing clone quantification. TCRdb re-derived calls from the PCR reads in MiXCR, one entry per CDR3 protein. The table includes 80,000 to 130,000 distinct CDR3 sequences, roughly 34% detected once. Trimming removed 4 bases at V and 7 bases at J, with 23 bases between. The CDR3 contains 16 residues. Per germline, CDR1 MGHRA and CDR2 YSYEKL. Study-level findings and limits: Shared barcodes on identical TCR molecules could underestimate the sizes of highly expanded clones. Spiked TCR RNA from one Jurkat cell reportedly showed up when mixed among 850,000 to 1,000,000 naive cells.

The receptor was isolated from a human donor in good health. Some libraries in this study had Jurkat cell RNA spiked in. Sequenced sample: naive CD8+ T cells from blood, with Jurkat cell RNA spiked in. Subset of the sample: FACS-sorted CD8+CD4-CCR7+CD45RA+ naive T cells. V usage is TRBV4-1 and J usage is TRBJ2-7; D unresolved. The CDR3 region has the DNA TGCGCCAGCAGCCTAGGCCCGGATTCGCTCTCGGGTGAGCAGTACTTC. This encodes CASSLGPDSLSGEQYF.